This entry is about one T cell receptor (beta chain). The source of the sample is a study of blood T cell repertoires in COVID-19. Overall study: T cells, B-cell-depleted T cells, or PBMCs provided the cDNA or gDNA that served as material.

Profiling relied on immunoSEQ multiplex PCR, and the TCRdb table lists in-frame clones only, not all of them. The table shows tens of thousands of clones, with 68% occurring only once. The clonotype was recovered from a woman in her seventies with acute or convalescent COVID-19. The sequenced sample consisted of peripheral blood.

CDR3 region: CASSLGMDRQAFF. The CDR3 DNA sequence: TGTGCCAGCAGTCTGGGGATGGACAGGCAAGCTTTCTTT. V gene TRBV28 combines with J gene TRBJ1-1, with TRBD1 matching 7 bases. From germline, CDR1 is MDHEN and CDR2 SYDVKM. The V and J ends lost 5 bases and 9 bases, in that order; junction bases with no gene match: 9. This CDR3 has 13 amino acids.